These T cell receptor beta chains were read from a single sample in a study of shared clonotypes between healthy human individuals. The table came from immunoSEQ multiplex PCR; TCRdb's copy has only in-frame clones and leaves some out. Of some 580,000 clones in the sample, nearly 98% were seen once. The sequencing sample was made of naive CD8+ T cells sorted from blood. These receptors were taken from a man aged 25-45 years in good health. Each CDR3 is given with its conserved first and last residue. Each record gives: V gene, D gene, J gene, CDR3 DNA, CDR3 protein. The D gene is left open where the match is weak.

V gene: TRBV4-1; D gene: -; J gene: TRBJ2-1; CDR3 DNA: TGCGCCAGCAGCCTGGCAGGCAATGAGCAGTTCTTC; CDR3 protein: CASSLAGNEQFF
V gene: TRBV29-1; D gene: TRBD1; J gene: TRBJ2-5; CDR3 DNA: TGCAGCGTGCCCGGGACAGTGTACCAAGAGACCCAGTACTTC; CDR3 protein: CSVPGTVYQETQYF
V gene: TRBV27; D gene: -; J gene: TRBJ1-2; CDR3 DNA: TGTGCCAGCGGGCGGGCAGCAAGTAAGGATGGCTACACCTTC; CDR3 protein: CASGRAASKDGYTF
V gene: TRBV6-5; D gene: -; J gene: TRBJ1-3; CDR3 DNA: TGTGCCAGCAGTAACCGGGAGGGGCACACCATATATTTT; CDR3 protein: CASSNREGHTIYF
V gene: TRBV18; D gene: TRBD2; J gene: TRBJ2-5; CDR3 DNA: TGTGCCAGCTCACCACCGGAAAGAGAACTAGCGGGAGAGGTGGAGACCCAGTACTTC; CDR3 protein: CASSPPERELAGEVETQYF
V gene: TRBV4-3; D gene: -; J gene: TRBJ1-1; CDR3 DNA: TGCGCCAGCAGCCGGCAGGAAGGGACTGAAGCTTTCTTT; CDR3 protein: CASSRQEGTEAFF
V gene: TRBV27; D gene: TRBD2; J gene: TRBJ2-1; CDR3 DNA: TGTGCCAGCAGTTACGGGCTAGCGGGTACCTACAATGAGCAGTTCTTC; CDR3 protein: CASSYGLAGTYNEQFF
V gene: TRBV29-1; D gene: -; J gene: TRBJ2-1; CDR3 DNA: TGCAGCGTTGGTACAGGCATCTACAATGAGCAGTTCTTC; CDR3 protein: CSVGTGIYNEQFF
V gene: TRBV29-1; D gene: -; J gene: TRBJ1-1; CDR3 DNA: TGCAGCGTTGATCGCGGCAGCAGCTTTGAAGCTTTCTTT; CDR3 protein: CSVDRGSSFEAFF
V gene: TRBV19; D gene: -; J gene: TRBJ2-1; CDR3 DNA: TGTGCCAGTAGTATACTAGCGATCTCCTACAATGAGCAGTTCTTC; CDR3 protein: CASSILAISYNEQFF
V gene: TRBV2; D gene: TRBD1; J gene: TRBJ1-5; CDR3 DNA: TGTGCCACGAGGAAAGGTGGGACAGCGCATTTT; CDR3 protein: CATRKGGTAHF
V gene: TRBV7-9; D gene: -; J gene: TRBJ1-2; CDR3 DNA: TGTGCCAGCAGCTTAATGTGGGGGCCAGGCGGCTACACCTTC; CDR3 protein: CASSLMWGPGGYTF
V gene: TRBV7-9; D gene: -; J gene: TRBJ1-4; CDR3 DNA: TGTGCCAGCAGCCTAAGACAGTGGGATGAAAAACTGTTTTTT; CDR3 protein: CASSLRQWDEKLFF
V gene: TRBV11-3; D gene: TRBD1; J gene: TRBJ2-2; CDR3 DNA: TGTGCCAGCAGCCAATGGGACAGTCGGAGGGGGGAGCTGTTTTTT; CDR3 protein: CASSQWDSRRGELFF